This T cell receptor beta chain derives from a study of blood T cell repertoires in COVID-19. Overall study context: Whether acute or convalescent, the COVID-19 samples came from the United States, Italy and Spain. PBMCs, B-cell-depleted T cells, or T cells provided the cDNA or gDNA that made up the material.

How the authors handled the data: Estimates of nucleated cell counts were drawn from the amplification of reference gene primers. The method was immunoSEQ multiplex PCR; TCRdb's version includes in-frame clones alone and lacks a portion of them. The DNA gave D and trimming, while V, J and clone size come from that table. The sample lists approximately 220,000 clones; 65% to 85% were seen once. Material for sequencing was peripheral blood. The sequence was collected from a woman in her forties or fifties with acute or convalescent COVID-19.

Written as DNA, the CDR3 is TGTGCCAGCAGTTGGGGATGGGGCTCTGAGCAGTTCTTC. Translating gives CASSWGWGSEQFF. The chain uses TRBV27 and TRBJ2-1; weak D call: TRBD1 (5 bases). V shed 4 bases and J shed 9 bases, with 13 bases lying between them. The CDR3 is 13 residues long. Germline lookup yields CDR1 MNHEY and CDR2 SMNVEV (reference sequence).